The 27 T cell receptor beta chains below were found in one sample sequenced in a study of CD8+CD57+ T cells in acquired aplastic anemia. CDR3 and TCR beta VDJ profiling relied on genomic DNA as the template. MiXCR was run by TCRdb on the reads, yielding one entry per CDR3 protein. The sample gives over 150,000 distinct CDR3 sequences, less than 65% of which show up once; more than 40% is in the top ten. In patients chosen for sequencing, flow cytometry had shown CD8+CD57+ cell expansion. Sequenced: sorted CD4+, CD8+, or CD8+CD57+ T cells (not recorded which) from PBMCs. The receptors derive from a human donor with aplastic anemia.

The V and J genes are TRBV12-3 or TRBV12-4 and TRBJ2-5, with a weak D call TRBD2 (5 bases). Between the trimmed V and J ends, which lost 7 bases and 3 bases, there was a span of 12 bases. The CDR3 covers 13 residues. The CDR3, as DNA: TGTGCCAGCATCAAGACCGGGAAAGAGACCCAGTACTTC. This translates into CASIKTGKETQYF.

This clonotype was seen ten or more times. The chain couples TRBV5-6 to TRBJ1-5, with 10 positions matching TRBD1. Looked up from germline, CDR1 is SGHDT and CDR2 is YYEEEE. V dropped 2 bases and J dropped 4; count of bases not matched to a gene: 6. CDR3 size: 16 residues. The CDR3 nucleotides are TGTGCCAGCAGCTTCCGGGACAGGGGTAGGAATCAGCCCCAGCATTTT. Amino acid sequence: CASSFRDRGRNQPQHF.

The V gene is TRBV5-6, the J gene TRBJ1-6; a possible D gene is TRBD1 (6 bases). This CDR3 contains 16 residues. Looked up from germline, CDR1 is SGHDT and CDR2 is YYEEEE. The V and J ends lost 0 bases and 6 bases respectively, with 13 bases between them. The CDR3: CASSLGGHGLNSPLHF. In DNA form, the CDR3 reads TGTGCCAGCAGCTTGGGGGGGCACGGGCTTAATTCACCCCTCCACTTT.

At least ten counts were recorded for this clonotype. The gene calls are TRBV4-2 and TRBJ2-2; TRBD1 is a possible D gene (6 bases). The CDR3 totals 17 residues. Trimming stripped 4 bases from V and 0 bases from J, with 15 bases between. CDR1 and CDR2 (germline): LGHNA, YNFKEQ. The CDR3 protein is CASSPTERTANTGELFF. The CDR3 DNA follows: TGTGCCAGCAGCCCTACTGAAAGGACAGCGAACACCGGGGAGCTGTTTTTT.

This clonotype was counted ten times or more. The chain has TRBV29-1 and TRBJ2-1; 8 positions match TRBD2. The junction had 7 bases not matched to a gene; V was cut back by 5 bases and J by 7 bases. Germline CDR1 is SQVTM and CDR2 is ANQGSEA. The CDR3 has 13 amino acids. The CDR3 protein is CSVSGGGFNEQFF. In DNA form, the CDR3 reads TGCAGCGTTTCCGGGGGGGGCTTTAATGAGCAGTTCTTC.

The J gene is TRBJ2-1, the V gene TRBV2; perhaps TRBD1 as D (5 bases). Between the trimmed V and J ends, which lost 3 bases and 7 bases, there was a span of 13 bases. The CDR3 length is 14 residues. CDR1 is SNHLY, CDR2 FYNNEI, per germline. The CDR3 loop is CASSEVYYRNEQFF. CDR3 DNA: TGTGCCAGCAGTGAGGTTTACTACAGGAATGAGCAGTTCTTC.

The rearrangement joins TRBV7-9 to TRBJ2-7; 9 bases line up with TRBD1. This CDR3 is built from 16 residues. Germline lookup yields CDR1 SEHNR and CDR2 FQNEAQ (reference sequence). Losses at the gene ends were 4 bases for V and 3 bases for J; bases not matched to a gene: 10. The CDR3 bases are TGTGCCAGCAGCTCGATCCCGGGACAGGGAATCTACGAGCAGTACTTC. Its translation: CASSSIPGQGIYEQYF. The variable domain in full, completed from reference TRBV7-9 and TRBJ2-7, reads DTGVSQNPRHKITKRGQNVTFRCDPISEHNRLYWYRQTLGQGPEFLTYFQNEAQLEKSRLLSDRFSAERPKGSFSTLEIQRTEQGDSAMYLCASSSIPGQGIYEQYFGPGTRLTVT.

This clonotype has a single count. This sequence joins TRBV5-1 and TRBJ1-5; 7 nucleotides agree with TRBD1. Germline V gene data show CDR1 as SGHRS and CDR2 as YFSETQ. The CDR3 contains 15 residues. The J segment lost 2 bases and the V segment lost 4 bases, leaving 6 bases of the junction unmatched. CDR3 nucleotides: TGCGCCAGCAGCAGGTCTACAGGGGGCAATCAGCCCCAGCATTTT. This sequence encodes CASSRSTGGNQPQHF.

The chain has TRBV9 and TRBJ2-7; either TRBD1 or TRBD2 may supply D (5 bases each). The J call is doubtful: the DNA matches TRBJ2-1 better. CDR3 length equals 15 residues. Germline V gene sequence: CDR1 SGDLS, CDR2 YYNGEE. CDR3 sequence: CASSVIGERWNEQFF. In DNA form, the CDR3 reads TGTGCCAGCAGCGTTATAGGGGAGAGGTGGAATGAGCAGTTCTTC.

This clonotype was counted only a few times. The chain employs TRBV7-9 and TRBJ2-5; D is perhaps TRBD1 or TRBD2 (6 bases each). Between the trimmed V and J ends, which lost 5 bases and 1 base, there was a span of 11 bases. The CDR3 has 14 amino acids. Germline CDR1 SEHNR, CDR2 FQNEAQ (reference sequence). The CDR3 here is CASSPRDTQETQYF. For the CDR3, the DNA is TGTGCCAGCAGCCCGCGGGACACCCAAGAGACCCAGTACTTC.

The chain has TRBV2 and TRBJ2-2; a weak D match, TRBD2 (5 bases). V lost 8 bases and J 7 bases, leaving 14 bases between the germline ends. CDR1 is SNHLY, CDR2 FYNNEI, per germline. The CDR3 has 13 amino acids. The CDR3 sequence is CASLNLEVGELFF. CDR3 nucleotide sequence: TGTGCCAGCCTAAACCTGGAGGTCGGGGAGCTGTTTTTT. Supplemented by reference TRBV2 and TRBJ2-2, the full variable domain reads EPEVTQTPSHQVTQMGQEVILRCVPISNHLYFYWYRQILGQKVEFLVSFYNNEISEKSEIFDDQFSVERPDGSNFTLKIRSTKLEDSAMYFCASLNLEVGELFFGEGSRLTVL.

Turning to this clonotype: One end of the junction varies from germline; a read error may be responsible. The rearrangement uses TRBV7-9 and TRBJ2-3; 10 bases are a match to TRBD2. Germline V CDR1 and CDR2: SEHNR, FQNEAQ (reference sequence). The CDR3 has 15 residues. Here the CDR3 reads CASSFGTSGTDTQYF. The DNA of the CDR3 is TGCGCCAGCAGCTTTGGGACTAGCGGCACAGATACGCAGTATTTT.

This clonotype was counted a few times. V is TRBV6-1 and J is TRBJ2-2; the D gene is possibly TRBD1 (6 bases). The CDR3 is 15 residues long. The V and J ends lost 2 bases and 5 bases respectively, with 12 bases between them. Germline V CDR1 and CDR2: MNHNS, SASEGT. Here the CDR3 reads CASSEHREGTGELFF. CDR3 nucleotide sequence: TGTGCCAGCAGTGAACACAGGGAAGGGACCGGGGAGCTGTTTTTT.

This chain connects TRBV2 to TRBJ2-5; TRBD1 is a possible D gene (6 bases). The assigned J gene may be wrong: the sequence end matches TRBJ2-7 better. The CDR3 is made up of 13 amino acids. Germline V gene sequence: CDR1 SNHLY, CDR2 FYNNEI. Here the CDR3 DNA reads TGTGCCAGCAGTCTACAGGGAACGGACGAGCAGTACTTC. It specifies CASSLQGTDEQYF.

This sequence joins TRBV5-5 and TRBJ1-6, with D possibly TRBD1 on 5 matching bases. There are 15 residues in the CDR3. Trimming removed 0 bases at V and 7 bases at J, with 11 bases between. Germline lookup yields CDR1 SGHKS and CDR2 YYEKEE (reference sequence). The CDR3 nucleotides read TGTGCCAGCAGCTTGGCAGGGCTCGAGAATTCACCCCTCCACTTT. It is translated as CASSLAGLENSPLHF. The full variable domain, completed using reference TRBV5-5 and TRBJ1-6, is DAGVTQSPTHLIKTRGQQVTLRCSPISGHKSVSWYQQVLGQGPQFIFQYYEKEERGRGNFPDRFSARQFPNYSSELNVNALLLGDSALYLCASSLAGLENSPLHFGNGTRLTVT.

This clonotype was recorded many times. Since a much larger clone is just one base distant, this may be a read error. This chain joins TRBV19 and TRBJ1-1; 8 bases are shared with TRBD1. CDR3 size: 14 residues. Germline V lookup: CDR1 LNHDA, CDR2 SQIVND (reference sequence). V trimming: 7 bases; J trimming: 5 bases; junction bases outside the gene matches: 9. The CDR3 here is CASKDRGRGTEAFF. DNA of the CDR3: TGTGCCAGTAAAGACAGGGGAAGAGGGACTGAAGCTTTCTTT.

The chain combines TRBV5-5 with TRBJ2-6, with TRBD1 identical over 7 bases. Germline V gene sequence: CDR1 SGHKS, CDR2 YYEKEE (reference sequence). This CDR3 has 16 residues. V lost 4 bases to trimming and J lost 2 bases; unmatched junction nucleotides: 6. Written as DNA, the CDR3 is TGTGCCAGCAGCGCCGGACAGGAGGCTGGGGCCAACGTCCTGACTTTC. It codes for CASSAGQEAGANVLTF.

The V and J genes are TRBV2 and TRBJ2-7, with 7 bases fitting TRBD1. V gave up 5 bases and J gave up 3 bases; unmatched junction bases: 7. Per germline, CDR1 SNHLY and CDR2 FYNNEI. CDR3 length equals 14 residues. The DNA for the CDR3 is TGTGCCAGCAGTTCCGGTGGGACAGTCTACGAGCAGTACTTC. Translating gives CASSSGGTVYEQYF.

The V and J genes are TRBV2 and TRBJ1-1, with a possible D match to TRBD1 (6 bases). Trimming took off 5 bases at V and 8 bases at J, with 12 bases between the two ends. The length of the CDR3 is 12 residues. Germline lookup yields CDR1 SNHLY and CDR2 FYNNEI. Here the CDR3 reads CASSLRTAEAFF. CDR3 bases: TGTGCCAGCAGTCTAAGGACAGCCGAAGCTTTCTTT.

This clonotype came up many times. The chain combines TRBV2 with TRBJ2-1; the match to TRBD2 covers 7 bases. CDR3 length: 16 residues. With 5 bases clipped from V and 2 bases from J, the junction kept 9 bases outside the gene matches. Germline CDR1 and CDR2: SNHLY and FYNNEI. The CDR3 region has the DNA TGTGCCAGCAGTCCCCTAGGCGGGGGTACCTACAATGAGCAGTTCTTC. It translates to CASSPLGGGTYNEQFF.

The rearrangement joins TRBV19 to TRBJ2-6, with D hard to call. In germline, CDR1 is LNHDA, CDR2 SQIVND (reference sequence). V was cut by 3 bases and J by 0 bases, with 9 bases left in between. The CDR3 contains 16 residues. The CDR3 region has the DNA TGTGCCAGTAGTATCAGGATCAACTCTGGGGCCAACGTCCTGACTTTC. Its protein product is CASSIRINSGANVLTF.

This clonotype was picked up a small number of times. The rearrangement uses TRBV9 and TRBJ2-5; D may be TRBD2 (6 bases). The CDR3 is made up of 14 amino acids. The germline CDR1 and CDR2 sequences are SGDLS and YYNGEE. V shed 0 bases and J shed 0 bases, with 6 bases lying between them. The CDR3 bases are TGTGCCAGCAGCGTAGGCGGGAACCAAGAGACCCAGTACTTC. The encoded protein is CASSVGGNQETQYF.

In this sample, this clonotype turned up many times. The V and J genes are TRBV24-1 and TRBJ1-5; D possibly corresponds to TRBD1 (6 bases). The V and J ends lost 4 bases and 6 bases respectively, with 9 bases between them. CDR3 length: 13 amino acids. The germline gives CDR1 KGHDR, CDR2 SFDVKD. Written as DNA, the CDR3 is TGTGCCACCAGTGACAGGGGAGGTCAGCCCCAGCATTTT. It specifies CATSDRGGQPQHF.

The chain joins TRBV10-2 to TRBJ1-1; D is undetermined. The CDR3 totals 13 residues. Trimming left V 2 bases short and J 1 base short, with 5 bases between. Germline CDR1 reads WSHSY; CDR2 reads SAAADI. CDR3 protein: CASSEGKNTEAFF. For the CDR3, the DNA is TGCGCCAGCAGTGAGGGTAAGAACACTGAAGCTTTCTTT.

The count of this clonotype is one. J is TRBJ1-1 and V is TRBV7-9, with a weak D call TRBD1 (5 bases). V lost 5 bases and J lost 2, with 18 bases in between. Per the germline V gene, CDR1 is SEHNR and CDR2 is FQNEAQ (reference sequence). The CDR3 contains 16 residues. CDR3 bases: TGTGCCAGCAGCCTAGGGGTCGACTCTGGAAACACTGAAGCTTTCTTT. Translated, it gives CASSLGVDSGNTEAFF.

This chain joins TRBV7-9 and TRBJ2-1; D perhaps matches TRBD1 (6 bases). The CDR3 spans 13 residues. Germline CDR1 is SEHNR and CDR2 is FQNEAQ (reference sequence). With 8 bases removed from V and 9 bases from J, the gap between germline ends came to 17 bases. The DNA for the CDR3 is TGTGCCAGCCGAAGGGACAACGACTTTGAGCAGTTCTTC. It codes for CASRRDNDFEQFF.

In this sample, this clonotype turned up many times. The chain links TRBV19 to TRBJ1-1; no definite D call. V lost 3 bases and J 1 base, leaving 9 bases between the germline ends. This CDR3 contains 14 residues. Looked up from germline, CDR1 is LNHDA and CDR2 is SQIVND (reference sequence). CDR3 in amino acids: CASSMDGENTEAFF. CDR3 in DNA: TGTGCCAGTAGTATGGATGGGGAGAACACTGAAGCTTTCTTT.